These 25 T cell receptor beta chains were sequenced from one sample in a study of blood T cell repertoires in COVID-19. Method: immunoSEQ multiplex PCR; TCRdb's copy keeps in-frame clones and lacks some. The data contain over 300,000 clones, around 90% of them seen just once; the ten biggest clones take up approximately 1.2%. The specimen sequenced was peripheral blood. The source is a man aged 40-55 years with acute or convalescent COVID-19.

A single count supports this clone. The CDR3 region is CASIPPGRGSGANVLTF. The CDR3 nucleotides are TGTGCCAGCATCCCCCCGGGCAGGGGCTCTGGGGCCAACGTCCTGACTTTC. This chain links TRBV2 with TRBJ2-6; perhaps TRBD1 as D (6 bases). Trimming shortened V by 7 bases and J by 0 bases, and 16 bases separated the two germline ends. Germline V lookup: CDR1 SNHLY, CDR2 FYNNEI. The CDR3 sequence is 17 residues long.

Only a few counts were recorded for this clone. This chain uses TRBV18 with TRBJ1-5; 10 bases match TRBD1. Trimming at V came to 3 bases and at J to 7 bases, leaving 15 bases not matched to a gene. CDR1 and CDR2 from the germline V gene are KGHSH and LQKENI. The CDR3 has 18 amino acids. The CDR3 loop is CASSPKRDRGDLGQPQHF. The DNA of the CDR3 is TGTGCCAGCTCACCGAAACGGGACAGGGGAGATCTCGGACAGCCCCAGCATTTT.

The gene calls are TRBV5-4 and TRBJ1-1; D gene ambiguous. Germline assignment: CDR1 SGHNT and CDR2 YYREEE (reference sequence). The length of the CDR3 is 14 residues. The germline V and J ends were trimmed by 2 bases and 5 bases, with 13 bases remaining between them. Written as DNA, the CDR3 is TGTGCCAGCAGCTTTTTAGGAGGAGGGACTGAAGCTTTCTTT. It encodes CASSFLGGGTEAFF.

This clone has just one count. The rearrangement links TRBV6-5 to TRBJ1-1; no definite D call. Germline lookup yields CDR1 MNHEY and CDR2 SVGAGI. CDR3 length equals 15 residues. V lost 7 bases to trimming and J lost 1 base, with 16 bases between them. The CDR3 is CASTPLRHRNTEAFF. In DNA, the CDR3 is TGTGCCAGCACCCCATTAAGGCACAGGAACACTGAAGCTTTCTTT.

The chain joins TRBV6-2 or TRBV6-3 to TRBJ1-1; 7 bases map to TRBD1. The germline CDR1 and CDR2 sequences are MNHEY and SVGEGT. This CDR3 has 14 residues. The V and J ends lost 5 bases and 6 bases, in that order; junction bases with no gene match: 9. CDR3 sequence: CASSRPYRGSEAFF. CDR3 bases: TGTGCCAGCAGTCGCCCCTACAGGGGATCTGAAGCTTTCTTT.

The V call is TRBV9, the J call TRBJ1-1, with 7 bases fitting TRBD1. Trimming took 4 bases from V and 3 from J; bases not matched to a gene: 9. The germline V gene encodes CDR1 SGDLS and CDR2 YYNGEE. The CDR3 is 15 residues long. The CDR3 region is CASSTWTGRDTEAFF. The DNA for the CDR3 is TGTGCCAGCAGCACGTGGACAGGCCGGGACACTGAAGCTTTCTTT.

This sequence joins TRBV19 and TRBJ2-5; 10 bases line up with TRBD1. Germline V lookup: CDR1 LNHDA, CDR2 SQIVND (reference sequence). The CDR3 extends over 16 amino acids. V was pared by 5 bases and J by 1 base, with 7 bases of the junction left unmatched. CDR3 nucleotides: TGTGCCAGTAGTCTAGGGGACAGGGGAGCCCAAGAGACCCAGTACTTC. Translating it yields CASSLGDRGAQETQYF.

The chain joins TRBV5-6 to TRBJ2-1; 8 positions agree with TRBD2. This CDR3 has 17 amino acids. Germline V gene data show CDR1 as SGHDT and CDR2 as YYEEEE. V lost 4 bases, J lost 9 bases, and 18 bases stayed unmatched. CDR3 sequence reads: CASSRPAPGLVVREQFF. As DNA, the CDR3 is TGTGCCAGCAGCAGGCCCGCCCCGGGACTAGTAGTTCGTGAGCAGTTCTTC.

The chain has TRBV29-1 and TRBJ2-5, with D possibly matching TRBD2 (6 bases). The CDR3 runs 14 residues. V was shortened by 2 bases and J by 2 bases, with 12 bases between the two germline ends. CDR1 is SQVTM, CDR2 ANQGSEA, per germline. In nucleotides, the CDR3 is TGCAGCGTTGAACCTCGGGGGTGGCAAGAGACCCAGTACTTC. It specifies CSVEPRGWQETQYF. The full variable domain, its missing parts supplied by reference TRBV29-1 and TRBJ2-5, is SAVISQKPSRDICQRGTSLTIQCQVDSQVTMMFWYRQQPGQSLTLIATANQGSEATYESGFVIDKFPISRPNLTFSTLTVSNMSPEDSSIYLCSVEPRGWQETQYFGPGTRLLVL.

In its sample, this clone was seen a few times. J is TRBJ1-6 and V is TRBV6-4; D not resolved. The ends were cut back, 6 bases at V and 9 bases at J, with 15 bases in the middle. Germline assignment: CDR1 MRHNA and CDR2 SNTAGT. This CDR3 region has 14 residues. The CDR3 DNA reads as TGTGCCAGCAGCCTCACTGATATCGGTTCACCCCTCCACTTT. Translating it yields CASSLTDIGSPLHF.

This chain joins TRBV25-1 and TRBJ1-1; D is ambiguous. The CDR3 has 11 amino acids. The ends were cut back, 8 bases at V and 8 bases at J, with 12 bases in the middle. The V gene's germline CDR1 is MGHDK and CDR2 SYGVNS. The CDR3 spells CASRAGLEAFF. DNA of the CDR3: TGTGCCAGCCGGGCGGGCCTAGAAGCTTTCTTT. Full variable domain (rest looked up from reference TRBV25-1 and TRBJ1-1): EADIYQTPRYLVIGTGKKITLECSQTMGHDKMYWYQQDPGMELHLIHYSYGVNSTEKGDLSSESTVSRIRTEHFPLTLESARPSHTSQYLCASRAGLEAFFGQGTRLTVV.

This clone came up once. This chain connects TRBV2 to TRBJ2-1; D is unresolved. The CDR3 is made up of 15 amino acids. V lost 3 bases to trimming and J lost 0 bases, with 9 bases between them. CDR1 and CDR2 (germline): SNHLY, FYNNEI. The CDR3 DNA reads as TGTGCCAGCAGTGATCCGGTCACCTCCTACAATGAGCAGTTCTTC. Amino acid sequence: CASSDPVTSYNEQFF.

The CDR3 DNA sequence: TGTGCCATCAGTGATTTGGGGCAGTCCCTTCAGTACTTC. Its translation is CAISDLGQSLQYF. This chain connects TRBV10-3 to TRBJ2-4; D might be TRBD1 (5 bases). CDR1 is ENHRY, CDR2 SYGVKD, per germline. V shed 3 bases and J shed 11 bases, with 14 bases lying between them. The CDR3 sequence is 13 residues long.

The chain carries TRBV6-5 and TRBJ1-2; maybe TRBD1 (5 bases). The V end lost 2 bases, the J end lost 7 bases, and 8 bases lay between the germline ends. The germline V gene has CDR1 MNHEY and CDR2 SVGAGI. There are 12 residues in the CDR3. This CDR3 is CASSYGQGGYTF. The DNA for the CDR3 is TGTGCCAGCAGTTACGGGCAGGGTGGCTACACCTTC.

The chain is built from TRBV6-1 and TRBJ1-5; D not certain. The CDR3 totals 13 residues. V lost 3 bases, J lost 5 bases, and 8 bases lay in between. Germline values: CDR1 MNHNS, CDR2 SASEGT. The CDR3 here is CASSDRFDQPQHF. DNA of the CDR3: TGTGCCAGCAGTGATCGGTTCGATCAGCCCCAGCATTTT.

This clone appeared once. Other DNA sequences from this sample encode an identical CDR3 as well. The chain is built from TRBV5-1 and TRBJ1-5; weak D call: TRBD1 (5 bases). The CDR3 covers 13 residues. Between the trimmed V and J ends, which lost 0 bases and 4 bases, there was a span of 5 bases. Germline V gene lookup returns CDR1 SGHRS and CDR2 YFSETQ. Here the CDR3 reads CASSLDRNQPQHF. The CDR3 nucleotides are TGCGCCAGCAGCTTGGACAGGAATCAGCCCCAGCATTTT.

In this sample, this clone turned up once. The CDR3 sequence is CASSGNGSGGGLGELFF. The DNA of the CDR3 is TGTGCCAGCAGCGGTAACGGGAGCGGGGGTGGTCTGGGGGAGCTGTTTTTT. This chain connects TRBV11-2 to TRBJ2-2; 8 positions match TRBD2. Germline V lookup: CDR1 SGHAT, CDR2 FQNNGV. V shed 5 bases, J shed 8 bases, and the junction held 16 bases outside the gene matches. There are 17 residues in the CDR3.

The rearrangement joins TRBV12-5 to TRBJ2-3; tentative D call: TRBD2 (6 bases). Trimming took 5 bases from V and 6 from J, leaving 12 bases between them. This CDR3 is 13 amino acids long. Germline V gene sequence: CDR1 LGHNT, CDR2 FRNRAP. The CDR3 sequence: CASGRGGMDTQYF. The CDR3, as DNA: TGTGCTAGTGGTCGTGGAGGGATGGATACGCAGTATTTT.

This CDR3 is CAWAWGVYGYTF. CDR3 sequence (DNA): TGTGCCTGGGCATGGGGGGTCTATGGCTACACCTTC. This sequence joins TRBV30 and TRBJ1-2; D perhaps matches TRBD1 (5 bases). CDR1 GTSNPN and CDR2 SVGIG come from the germline V gene (reference sequence). This CDR3 region has 12 residues. Trimming shortened V by 5 bases and J by 4 bases, and 11 bases separated the two germline ends.

The CDR3 is CASSLRTGGNTGELFF. In DNA form, the CDR3 reads TGTGCCAGCAGCTTACGCACAGGGGGGAACACCGGGGAGCTGTTTTTT. The genes are TRBV11-1 and TRBJ2-2; TRBD1 matches 8 bases. This CDR3 is 16 amino acids long. Germline assignment: CDR1 SGHAT and CDR2 FQDESV (reference sequence). Losses at the gene ends were 2 bases for V and 1 base for J; bases not matched to a gene: 3.

This clone was picked up one time. The chain links TRBV5-1 to TRBJ2-5; 8 positions agree with TRBD2. The V gene's germline CDR1 is SGHRS and CDR2 YFSETQ. V shed 6 bases and J 2 bases; nucleotides not matched to a gene: 12. CDR3 size: 16 residues. The CDR3 sequence: CASNSPPRGGQETQYF. CDR3 nucleotide sequence: TGCGCCAGCAACTCCCCACCTCGGGGGGGACAAGAGACCCAGTACTTC.

CDR3 DNA: TGTGCCAGCAGCCAAGAGGGGCGGCAGGGGGCTGGTGGCTACACCTTC. Its translation is CASSQEGRQGAGGYTF. The chain combines TRBV4-2 with TRBJ1-2; TRBD1 aligns across 8 bases. This CDR3 has 16 residues. CDR1 and CDR2 from the germline V gene are LGHNA and YNFKEQ. V gave up 0 bases and J gave up 7 bases; unmatched junction bases: 10.

This chain joins TRBV19 and TRBJ1-3, with D possibly matching TRBD1 (5 bases). Germline values: CDR1 LNHDA, CDR2 SQIVND (reference sequence). V lost 4 bases, J lost 0 bases, and 19 bases lay in between. This CDR3 is 18 amino acids long. For the CDR3, the DNA is TGTGCCAGTAGTACGCTCCGCAGATGGGGGGACTCTGGAAACACCATATATTTT. Protein product: CASSTLRRWGDSGNTIYF.

The chain has TRBV4-3 and TRBJ2-5; 7 bases match TRBD2. The germline V gene encodes CDR1 LGHNA and CDR2 YSLEER. After removal of 5 bases from V and 2 bases from J, the junction contained 2 bases not matched to a gene. CDR3 length: 13 residues. As DNA, the CDR3 is TGCGCCAGCAGCAGGACTAGTCAAGAGACCCAGTACTTC. Translation: CASSRTSQETQYF.

J is TRBJ2-5 and V is TRBV15; D is perhaps TRBD2 (5 bases). Germline values: CDR1 LNHNV, CDR2 YYDKDF (reference sequence). This CDR3 has 15 residues. V shed 1 base and J shed 7 bases, with 16 bases lying between them. The CDR3 DNA reads as TGTGCCACCAGCAGAGTAAGGACTGCTGGTAGGACCCAGTACTTC. This codes for CATSRVRTAGRTQYF.